This T cell receptor beta chain appears in the sequencing data of a study of early T cells in non-severe SARS-CoV-2 infection. A single count supports this clonotype. An end of the junction does not agree with germline; a read error may underlie this. The library protocol tagged individual cDNA molecules with unique molecular identifiers. MiXCR was run by TCRdb on the 5' RACE reads, yielding one entry per CDR3 protein. The sample comprises over 75,000 distinct CDR3 sequences, 14% to 15% of which are singletons, and approximately 6% rests with the top ten. The CDR3 is made up of 16 amino acids. Germline V gene data show CDR1 as MNHNY and CDR2 as SVGAGI (reference sequence).

The TCR sequence derives from an adult who was a healthcare worker with PCR-confirmed SARS-CoV-2 infection or an uninfected control (not recorded which). The rearrangement joins TRBV6-6 to TRBJ2-5; D is uncertain. Input material: whole blood. CDR3 amino acids: CASSYKVASSEETKYF. For the CDR3, the DNA is TGTGCCAGCAGTTACAAGGTGGCGAGCTCTGAAGAGACCAAGTACTTC.